These T cell receptor beta chains were read from a single sample in a study of graft-versus-host responses after intestinal transplantation. These TCRs' antigens remain unknown. Sequenced by immunoSEQ multiplex PCR; TCRdb stores in-frame clones only, minus some. The data contain about 99,000 clones, around 92% of them singletons. Material: unstimulated CD8+ T cells sorted from spleen or lymph node cells, obtained before transplant. These receptors were taken from a human donor who was the organ donor for an intestinal transplant. The CDR3 runs from the conserved cysteine through the conserved F or W. The order of the fields is V gene, J gene, CDR3 length, clone size, D gene, CDR3 protein, CDR3 DNA. A D gene is named only where the DNA matches it firmly. For some rows the clone size is stated as once, few or many, or as a class when expanded; others skip it.

v_call: TRBV13; j_call: TRBJ2-1; cdr3_length: 16; clone_size: .; d_call: .; cdr3_aa: CASSFGRARGGNEQFF; cdr3_nt: TGTGCCAGCAGCTTTGGTAGAGCTCGCGGTGGGAATGAGCAGTTCTTC
v_call: TRBV28; j_call: TRBJ2-2; cdr3_length: 15; clone_size: .; d_call: .; cdr3_aa: CASSSWDLHTGELFF; cdr3_nt: TGTGCCAGCAGCTCCTGGGACTTGCACACCGGGGAGCTGTTTTTT
v_call: TRBV9; j_call: TRBJ2-5; cdr3_length: 12; clone_size: .; d_call: .; cdr3_aa: CASSARGETQYF; cdr3_nt: TGTGCCAGCAGCGCCAGGGGAGAGACCCAGTACTTC
v_call: TRBV4-1; j_call: TRBJ1-1; cdr3_length: 15; clone_size: once; d_call: .; cdr3_aa: CASSRHPGGNTEAFF; cdr3_nt: TGCGCCAGCAGCCGCCACCCGGGGGGGAACACTGAAGCTTTCTTT
v_call: TRBV11-2; j_call: TRBJ1-4; cdr3_length: 17; clone_size: .; d_call: TRBD1; cdr3_aa: CASSLDIGTGANEKLFF; cdr3_nt: TGTGCCAGCAGCTTAGATATTGGGACAGGGGCTAATGAAAAACTGTTTTTT
v_call: TRBV28; j_call: TRBJ2-7; cdr3_length: 16; clone_size: .; d_call: TRBD1; cdr3_aa: CASSEPDRVSPYEQYF; cdr3_nt: TGTGCCAGCAGCGAACCGGACAGGGTCAGTCCCTACGAGCAGTACTTC
v_call: TRBV10-3; j_call: TRBJ2-3; cdr3_length: 13; clone_size: .; d_call: TRBD2; cdr3_aa: CAIAGRGTDTQYF; cdr3_nt: TGTGCCATCGCCGGGAGGGGCACAGATACGCAGTATTTT
v_call: TRBV29-1; j_call: TRBJ2-1; cdr3_length: 18; clone_size: .; d_call: TRBD2; cdr3_aa: CSVDRGGFGGASYNEQFF; cdr3_nt: TGCAGCGTTGATAGGGGGGGATTCGGGGGGGCGTCCTACAATGAGCAGTTCTTC
v_call: TRBV19; j_call: TRBJ1-1; cdr3_length: 16; clone_size: .; d_call: .; cdr3_aa: CASSMERGYPGTEAFF; cdr3_nt: TGTGCCAGTAGTATGGAAAGGGGGTACCCGGGAACTGAAGCTTTCTTT
v_call: TRBV2; j_call: TRBJ2-1; cdr3_length: 15; clone_size: .; d_call: .; cdr3_aa: CASSITSLTYNEQFF; cdr3_nt: TGTGCCAGCAGTATAACTAGCCTTACTTACAATGAGCAGTTCTTC
v_call: TRBV7-8; j_call: TRBJ1-2; cdr3_length: 13; clone_size: .; d_call: .; cdr3_aa: CASSLVSVDGYTF; cdr3_nt: TGTGCCAGCAGCTTAGTATCAGTTGATGGCTACACCTTC
v_call: TRBV7-9; j_call: TRBJ2-5; cdr3_length: 17; clone_size: .; d_call: .; cdr3_aa: CASSPSTGMGVQETQYF; cdr3_nt: TGTGCCAGCAGTCCATCAACAGGGATGGGGGTGCAAGAGACCCAGTACTTC
v_call: TRBV13; j_call: TRBJ2-7; cdr3_length: 21; clone_size: .; d_call: .; cdr3_aa: CASSLVKLPNLEGETSYEQYF; cdr3_nt: TGTGCCAGCAGCTTAGTTAAGCTACCGAATTTAGAGGGGGAGACTTCCTACGAGCAGTACTTC
v_call: TRBV4-1; j_call: TRBJ2-3; cdr3_length: 19; clone_size: .; d_call: TRBD2; cdr3_aa: CASSQDLIRTSGTTDTQYF; cdr3_nt: TGCGCCAGCAGCCAAGATCTTATCAGGACTAGCGGAACCACAGATACGCAGTATTTT
v_call: TRBV4-1; j_call: TRBJ1-1; cdr3_length: 18; clone_size: .; d_call: .; cdr3_aa: CASSQSLPGEVTNTEAFF; cdr3_nt: TGCGCCAGCAGCCAATCACTCCCGGGAGAGGTTACAAACACTGAAGCTTTCTTT
v_call: TRBV27; j_call: TRBJ2-1; cdr3_length: 15; clone_size: .; d_call: .; cdr3_aa: CASSLGLSSYNEQFF; cdr3_nt: TGTGCCAGCAGTCTAGGACTGTCCTCCTACAATGAGCAGTTCTTC
v_call: TRBV5-1; j_call: TRBJ2-7; cdr3_length: 12; clone_size: .; d_call: .; cdr3_aa: CASSGPHYEQYF; cdr3_nt: TGCGCCAGCAGCGGCCCTCACTACGAGCAGTACTTC
v_call: TRBV5-1; j_call: TRBJ2-1; cdr3_length: 16; clone_size: .; d_call: TRBD2; cdr3_aa: CASSRTPRAGIDEQFF; cdr3_nt: TGCGCCAGCAGCCGGACTCCTAGAGCGGGAATCGATGAGCAGTTCTTC
v_call: TRBV13; j_call: TRBJ1-1; cdr3_length: 15; clone_size: .; d_call: .; cdr3_aa: CASSSPGGGGTEAFF; cdr3_nt: TGTGCCAGCAGCTCCCCCGGTGGGGGCGGGACTGAAGCTTTCTTT
v_call: TRBV25-1; j_call: TRBJ2-1; cdr3_length: 14; clone_size: .; d_call: .; cdr3_aa: CASSELGGGVEQFF; cdr3_nt: TGTGCCAGCAGTGAATTGGGTGGCGGGGTGGAGCAGTTCTTC
v_call: TRBV4-1; j_call: TRBJ2-7; cdr3_length: 18; clone_size: .; d_call: TRBD2; cdr3_aa: CASSQGPISGVSSYEQYF; cdr3_nt: TGCGCCAGCAGCCAAGGACCGATCAGCGGGGTAAGCTCCTACGAGCAGTACTTC
v_call: TRBV5-4; j_call: TRBJ2-1; cdr3_length: 15; clone_size: .; d_call: TRBD1; cdr3_aa: CASSAPGQDYNEQFF; cdr3_nt: TGTGCCAGCAGCGCACCGGGACAGGATTACAATGAGCAGTTCTTC
v_call: TRBV7-9; j_call: TRBJ2-5; cdr3_length: 15; clone_size: .; d_call: .; cdr3_aa: CASSLAGGVKETQYF; cdr3_nt: TGTGCCAGCAGCTTAGCTGGCGGGGTAAAAGAGACCCAGTACTTC
v_call: TRBV7-8; j_call: TRBJ2-7; cdr3_length: 13; clone_size: .; d_call: TRBD2; cdr3_aa: CAAGGGTTYEQYF; cdr3_nt: TGTGCCGCCGGCGGGGGAACCACCTACGAGCAGTACTTC
v_call: TRBV5-1; j_call: TRBJ1-1; cdr3_length: 13; clone_size: .; d_call: .; cdr3_aa: CASSFPGDTEAFF; cdr3_nt: TGCGCCAGCAGCTTCCCAGGGGACACTGAAGCTTTCTTT
v_call: TRBV4-1; j_call: TRBJ2-3; cdr3_length: 14; clone_size: once; d_call: .; cdr3_aa: CASSQERSTDTQYF; cdr3_nt: TGCGCCAGCAGCCAAGAGCGGAGCACAGATACGCAGTATTTT
v_call: TRBV28; j_call: TRBJ1-2; cdr3_length: 16; clone_size: .; d_call: TRBD1; cdr3_aa: CASLFRDRQRTYGYTF; cdr3_nt: TGTGCCAGCTTATTCCGGGACAGACAAAGAACCTATGGCTACACCTTC
v_call: TRBV6-5; j_call: TRBJ2-2; cdr3_length: 16; clone_size: .; d_call: TRBD2; cdr3_aa: CASSYIASGNTGELFF; cdr3_nt: TGTGCCAGCAGTTACATAGCTAGCGGTAACACCGGGGAGCTGTTTTTT
v_call: TRBV5-6; j_call: TRBJ2-3; cdr3_length: 13; clone_size: few; d_call: .; cdr3_aa: CASSEDSRDTQYF; cdr3_nt: TGTGCCAGCAGCGAGGACTCGAGAGATACGCAGTATTTT
v_call: TRBV29-1; j_call: TRBJ2-1; cdr3_length: 14; clone_size: .; d_call: .; cdr3_aa: CSGFGHLGYNEQFF; cdr3_nt: TGCAGCGGTTTCGGACACCTAGGGTACAATGAGCAGTTCTTC
v_call: TRBV19; j_call: TRBJ1-2; cdr3_length: 12; clone_size: once; d_call: .; cdr3_aa: CASSMSSFGYTF; cdr3_nt: TGTGCCAGTAGTATGAGCTCGTTTGGCTACACCTTC
v_call: TRBV5-1; j_call: TRBJ2-2; cdr3_length: 15; clone_size: .; d_call: TRBD2; cdr3_aa: CASSRRLAGTGELFF; cdr3_nt: TGCGCCAGCAGTAGGCGTCTAGCGGGTACCGGGGAGCTGTTTTTT
v_call: TRBV5-8; j_call: TRBJ2-3; cdr3_length: 17; clone_size: .; d_call: TRBD1; cdr3_aa: CASSKRQGQASTDTQYF; cdr3_nt: TGTGCCAGCAGCAAACGACAGGGACAAGCTAGCACAGATACGCAGTATTTT
v_call: TRBV7-9; j_call: TRBJ2-2; cdr3_length: 13; clone_size: .; d_call: .; cdr3_aa: CASSLPGAGELFF; cdr3_nt: TGTGCCAGCAGCTTACCAGGGGCCGGGGAGCTGTTTTTT
v_call: TRBV7-9; j_call: TRBJ1-2; cdr3_length: 16; clone_size: once; d_call: .; cdr3_aa: CASSFEGMGLNYGYTF; cdr3_nt: TGTGCCAGCAGCTTTGAAGGGATGGGACTTAACTATGGCTACACCTTC
v_call: TRBV13; j_call: TRBJ1-2; cdr3_length: 17; clone_size: .; d_call: .; cdr3_aa: CASSFQSRGDEHYGYTF; cdr3_nt: TGTGCCAGCAGCTTCCAGTCCAGGGGAGATGAACACTATGGCTACACCTTC
v_call: TRBV27; j_call: TRBJ1-2; cdr3_length: 15; clone_size: .; d_call: .; cdr3_aa: CASSQRYPPGHGYTF; cdr3_nt: TGTGCCAGCAGCCAGAGATACCCCCCTGGGCATGGCTACACCTTC
v_call: TRBV12-5; j_call: TRBJ2-3; cdr3_length: 17; clone_size: .; d_call: TRBD2; cdr3_aa: CASGLGLAGASTDTQYF; cdr3_nt: TGTGCTAGTGGTTTGGGACTAGCGGGGGCTAGCACAGATACGCAGTATTTT